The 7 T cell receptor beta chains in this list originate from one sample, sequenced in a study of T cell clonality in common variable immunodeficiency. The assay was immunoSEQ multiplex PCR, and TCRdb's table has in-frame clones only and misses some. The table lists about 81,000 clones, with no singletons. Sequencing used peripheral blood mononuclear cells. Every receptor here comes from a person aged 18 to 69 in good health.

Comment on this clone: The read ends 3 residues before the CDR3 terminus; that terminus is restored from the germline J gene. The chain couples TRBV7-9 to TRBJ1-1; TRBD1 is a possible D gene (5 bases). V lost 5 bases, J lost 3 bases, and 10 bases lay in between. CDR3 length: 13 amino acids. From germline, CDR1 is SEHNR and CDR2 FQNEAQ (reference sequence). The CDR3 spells CASSRDRDTEAFF. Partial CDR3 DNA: TGTGCCAGCAGCCGAGACAGAGACACTGAA.

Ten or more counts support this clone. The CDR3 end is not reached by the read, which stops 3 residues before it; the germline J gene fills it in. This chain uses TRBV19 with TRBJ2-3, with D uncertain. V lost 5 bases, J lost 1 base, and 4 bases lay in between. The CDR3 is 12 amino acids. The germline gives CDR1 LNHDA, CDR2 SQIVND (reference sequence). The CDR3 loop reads CASSPRTDTQYF. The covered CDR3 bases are TGTGCCAGTAGTCCTCGCACAGATACG.

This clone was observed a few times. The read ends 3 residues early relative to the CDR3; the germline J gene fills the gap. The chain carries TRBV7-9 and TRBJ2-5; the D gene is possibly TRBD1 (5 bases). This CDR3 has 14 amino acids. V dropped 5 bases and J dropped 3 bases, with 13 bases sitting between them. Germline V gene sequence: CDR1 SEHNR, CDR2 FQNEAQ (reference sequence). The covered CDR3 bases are TGTGCCAGCAGCCCAAGGACCAGGGAAGAGACC. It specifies CASSPRTREET. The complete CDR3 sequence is CASSPRTREETQYF.

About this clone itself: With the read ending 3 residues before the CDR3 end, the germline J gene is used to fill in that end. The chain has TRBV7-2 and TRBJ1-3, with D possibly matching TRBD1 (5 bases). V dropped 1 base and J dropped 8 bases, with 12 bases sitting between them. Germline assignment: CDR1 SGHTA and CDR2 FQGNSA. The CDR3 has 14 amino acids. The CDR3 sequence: CASSLDGGEYTIYF. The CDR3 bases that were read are TGTGCCAGCAGCTTAGATGGGGGGGAATACACC. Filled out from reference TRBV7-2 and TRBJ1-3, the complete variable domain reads GAGVSQSPSNKVTEKGKDVELRCDPISGHTALYWYRQSLGQGLEFLIYFQGNSAPDKSGLPSDRFSAERTGGSVSTLTIQRTQQEDSAVYLCASSLDGGEYTIYFGEGSWLTVV.

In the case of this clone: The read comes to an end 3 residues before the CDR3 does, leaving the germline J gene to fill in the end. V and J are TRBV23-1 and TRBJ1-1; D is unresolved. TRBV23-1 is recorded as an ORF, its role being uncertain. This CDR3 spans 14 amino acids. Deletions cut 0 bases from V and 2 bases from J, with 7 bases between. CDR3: CASSQSTDNTEAFF. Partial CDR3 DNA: TGCGCCAGCAGTCAATCCACAGACAACACTGAA.

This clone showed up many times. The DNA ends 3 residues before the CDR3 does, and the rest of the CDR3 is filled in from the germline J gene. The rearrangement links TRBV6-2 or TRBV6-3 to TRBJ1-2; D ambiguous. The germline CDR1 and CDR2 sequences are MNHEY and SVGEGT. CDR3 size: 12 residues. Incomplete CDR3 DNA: TGTGCCAGCAGTGCACTAGATGACGGC. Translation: CASSALDDG. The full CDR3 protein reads CASSALDDGYTF.

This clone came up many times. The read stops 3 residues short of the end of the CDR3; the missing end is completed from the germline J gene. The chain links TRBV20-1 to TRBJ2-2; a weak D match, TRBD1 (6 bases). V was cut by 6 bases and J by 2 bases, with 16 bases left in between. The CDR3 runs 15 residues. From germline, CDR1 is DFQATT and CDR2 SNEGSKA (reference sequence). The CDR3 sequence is CSAPLTGPNTGELFF. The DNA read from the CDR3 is TGCAGTGCACCATTGACAGGCCCAAACACCGGGGAG.